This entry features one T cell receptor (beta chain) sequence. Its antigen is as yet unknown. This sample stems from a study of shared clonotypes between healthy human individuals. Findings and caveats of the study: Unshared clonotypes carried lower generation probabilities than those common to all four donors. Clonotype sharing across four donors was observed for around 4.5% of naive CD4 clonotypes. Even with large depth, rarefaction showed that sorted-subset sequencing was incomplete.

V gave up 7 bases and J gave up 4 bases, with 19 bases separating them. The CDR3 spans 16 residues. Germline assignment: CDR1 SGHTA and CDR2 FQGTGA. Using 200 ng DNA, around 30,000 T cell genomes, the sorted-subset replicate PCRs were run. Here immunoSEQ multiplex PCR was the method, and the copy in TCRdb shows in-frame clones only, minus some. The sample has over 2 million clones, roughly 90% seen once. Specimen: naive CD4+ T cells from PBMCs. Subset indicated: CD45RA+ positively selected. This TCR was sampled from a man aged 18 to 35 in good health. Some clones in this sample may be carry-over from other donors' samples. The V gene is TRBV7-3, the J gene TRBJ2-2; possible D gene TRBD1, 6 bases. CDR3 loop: CASTPGGRGPTGELFF. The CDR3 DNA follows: TGTGCCAGCACCCCCGGCGGCAGGGGACCCACCGGGGAGCTGTTTTTT.